This TCR beta chain was sequenced for a study of shared clonotypes between healthy human individuals. Whole-study context: Contributing individuals were two females and a few males aged 18 to 49.

Regarding the study as a whole: In general, naive subsets displayed greater estimated richness than memory subsets did.

The CDR3 covers 13 residues. Between the trimmed V and J ends, which lost 6 bases and 6 bases, there was a span of 13 bases. Germline CDR1 and CDR2: SGHAT and FQNNGV. CD45RO negativity and positive selection for CCR7 defined naive CD8 cells, a population that excluded terminally differentiated effector memory CD45RA+ cells. On this clone: Its specificity is unknown.

Sequencing used immunoSEQ multiplex PCR; TCRdb keeps in-frame clones, though not all of them. The table shows millions of clones, with about 93% occurring only once. The sequenced sample was naive CD8+ T cells from PBMCs. The origin of this receptor is a man younger than 35 in good health. Some clones in this sample may be carry-over from other donors' samples. The J gene is TRBJ2-3, the V gene TRBV11-2; D gene unclear. The CDR3: CASRGLLGDTQYF. The CDR3 DNA is TGTGCCAGCAGAGGCCTGCTCGGGGATACGCAGTATTTT. Based on the CDR3 plus reference TRBV11-2 and TRBJ2-3, the full variable domain is EAGVAQSPRYKIIEKRQSVAFWCNPISGHATLYWYQQILGQGPKLLIQFQNNGVVDDSQLPKDRFSAERLKGVDSTLKIQPAKLEDSAVYLCASRGLLGDTQYFGPGTRLTVL.